This T cell receptor (beta chain) was recovered during a study of cytomegalovirus exposure and HLA in healthy donors. Study-wide findings and caveats: Rarity characterized most TCR sequences, yet some public TCRs appeared in many donors. A later analysis showed HLA-associated TCR beta chains outstripping equally common others in clonal expansion.

Germline V gene lookup returns CDR1 KGHSH and CDR2 LQKENI. The V end was cut by 4 bases, the J end by 6 bases, with 13 bases between. The CDR3 is 13 residues long. Both 60 Vbeta primers and 13 Jbeta primers went into the PCR. Generated by immunoSEQ multiplex PCR, the TCRdb table keeps only in-frame clones and is missing some. Of almost 95,000 clones listed, 50% to 75% were seen once; the top ten hold around 4%. In the case of this clone: The target antigen is unknown.

While unrecorded immune exposures were likely, the donors were nominally healthy when sampled. The chain employs TRBV18 and TRBJ2-7; maybe TRBD1 (6 bases). Sequencing was performed on PBMCs. The TCR originated in a man younger than 40 in good health and CMV-seronegative. The CDR3 DNA is TGTGCCAGCTCACAACAGGGTTCACTCGAGCAGTACTTC. Amino acid sequence: CASSQQGSLEQYF.